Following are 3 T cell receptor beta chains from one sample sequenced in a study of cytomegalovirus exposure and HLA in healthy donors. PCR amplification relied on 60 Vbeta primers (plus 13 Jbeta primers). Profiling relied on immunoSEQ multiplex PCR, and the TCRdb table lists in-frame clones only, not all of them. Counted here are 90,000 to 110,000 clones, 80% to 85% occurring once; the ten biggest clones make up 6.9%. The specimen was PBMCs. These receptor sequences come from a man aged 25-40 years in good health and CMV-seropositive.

The CDR3 bases are TGTGCCAGCAGTTTATGGGCGGGGGGGCTTTCAGATACGCAGTATTTT. This translates into CASSLWAGGLSDTQYF. This rearrangement joins TRBV28 to TRBJ2-3; 9 bases align to TRBD2. Germline V gene lookup returns CDR1 MDHEN and CDR2 SYDVKM. The CDR3 is 16 amino acids. V shed 0 bases and J 4 bases; nucleotides not matched to a gene: 5.

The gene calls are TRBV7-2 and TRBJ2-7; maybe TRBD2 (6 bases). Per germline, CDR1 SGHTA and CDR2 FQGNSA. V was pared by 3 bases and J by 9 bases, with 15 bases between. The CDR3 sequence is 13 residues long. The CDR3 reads CASSLERVRGQYF. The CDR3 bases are TGTGCCAGCAGCTTGGAGCGGGTCCGGGGGCAGTACTTC.

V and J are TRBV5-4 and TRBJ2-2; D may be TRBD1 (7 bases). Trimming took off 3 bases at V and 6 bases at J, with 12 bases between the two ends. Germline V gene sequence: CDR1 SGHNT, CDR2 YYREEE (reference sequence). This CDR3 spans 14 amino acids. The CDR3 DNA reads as TGTGCCAGCAGCTCTCAGGGGGGCCCCGGGGAGCTGTTTTTT. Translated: CASSSQGGPGELFF.